The rows below give T cell receptor beta chains drawn from one sample of a study of blood T cell repertoires in COVID-19. Data came from immunoSEQ multiplex PCR; TCRdb stores just in-frame clones and leaves some out. The sample consists of around 260,000 clones, about 85% of them appearing once. Sequencing used peripheral blood. All receptors come from a human donor with COVID-19, enrolled during active disease. The donor label of this sample is uncertain. Each CDR3 is given with its conserved first and last residue. Fields, in order: V gene, clone size, D gene, J gene, CDR3 protein, CDR3 DNA. A D gene is named only where the DNA matches it firmly. Clone size is given for some rows only: seen once, a few or many times, or a class if the clone is expanded.

TRBV5-4	few	.	TRBJ2-1	CASQVSSYNEQFF	TGTGCCTCTCAGGTGAGCTCCTACAATGAGCAGTTCTTC
TRBV3-1/TRBV3-2	.	.	TRBJ1-4	CASSQELATNEKLFF	TGTGCCAGCAGCCAAGAACTTGCAACTAATGAAAAACTGTTTTTT
TRBV21-1	.	.	TRBJ2-6	CASSNRQGAAGANVLTF	TGTGCCAGCAGCAACCGACAGGGGGCGGCGGGGGCCAACGTCCTGACTTTC
TRBV10-3	.	.	TRBJ2-5	CAISEGQYPGETQYF	TGTGCCATCAGTGAGGGTCAGTATCCAGGCGAGACCCAGTACTTC
TRBV3-1/TRBV3-2	.	.	TRBJ2-7	CASSQDVGRNYEQYF	TGTGCCAGCAGCCAAGATGTCGGGAGAAACTACGAGCAGTACTTC
TRBV19	.	TRBD2	TRBJ2-1	CASSMGGFQSYNEQFF	TGTGCCAGTAGTATGGGGGGGTTTCAATCCTACAATGAGCAGTTCTTC
TRBV28	once	TRBD1	TRBJ1-4	CASSLSGTGGYVNEKLFF	TGTGCCAGCAGTTTGTCCGGGACAGGGGGCTATGTTAATGAAAAACTGTTTTTT
TRBV24-1	.	TRBD1	TRBJ2-3	CATSDWTGERDTQYF	TGTGCCACCAGTGACTGGACAGGGGAAAGGGATACGCAGTATTTT
TRBV30	.	TRBD1	TRBJ1-1	CACGADRREAFF	TGTGCCTGCGGGGCGGACAGGAGAGAAGCTTTCTTT
TRBV30	.	.	TRBJ2-1	CAWMNPGHRTKQFF	TGTGCCTGGATGAACCCGGGACATAGGACGAAGCAGTTCTTC
TRBV27	.	TRBD1	TRBJ2-7	CASSFDRGREQYF	TGTGCCAGCAGTTTTGACAGGGGGCGCGAGCAGTACTTC
TRBV5-1	few	.	TRBJ1-4	CASSLAGGRGNEKLFF	TGCGCCAGCAGCTTGGCCGGCGGCAGGGGCAATGAAAAACTGTTTTTT
TRBV25-1	.	.	TRBJ1-6	CASNAGVNSPLHF	TGTGCCAGCAATGCAGGGGTTAATTCACCCCTCCACTTT
TRBV27	few	TRBD1	TRBJ1-5	CASSPRTGGGNQPQHF	TGTGCCAGCAGTCCGAGGACAGGGGGTGGCAATCAGCCCCAGCATTTT
TRBV28	few	.	TRBJ2-1	CASSSRRPPTTYNEQFF	TGTGCCAGCAGTTCCCGCAGGCCCCCGACAACTTACAATGAGCAGTTCTTC
TRBV20-1	.	.	TRBJ2-7	CSARVDQVQYF	TGCAGTGCTAGAGTAGATCAGGTGCAGTACTTC
TRBV28	.	.	TRBJ2-3	CASRRDRSTDTQYF	TGTGCCAGCAGGCGGGACCGCAGCACAGATACGCAGTATTTT
TRBV7-9	.	.	TRBJ1-1	CASSSYTEAFF	TGTGCCAGCAGCTCATACACTGAAGCTTTCTTT
TRBV6-4	.	.	TRBJ2-1	CASSVDIGNEQFF	TGTGCCAGCAGTGTCGACATCGGCAATGAGCAGTTCTTC
TRBV7-2	.	TRBD2	TRBJ2-3	CASSFFVTGGPDTQYF	TGTGCCAGCAGCTTTTTTGTGACGGGAGGCCCAGATACGCAGTATTTT